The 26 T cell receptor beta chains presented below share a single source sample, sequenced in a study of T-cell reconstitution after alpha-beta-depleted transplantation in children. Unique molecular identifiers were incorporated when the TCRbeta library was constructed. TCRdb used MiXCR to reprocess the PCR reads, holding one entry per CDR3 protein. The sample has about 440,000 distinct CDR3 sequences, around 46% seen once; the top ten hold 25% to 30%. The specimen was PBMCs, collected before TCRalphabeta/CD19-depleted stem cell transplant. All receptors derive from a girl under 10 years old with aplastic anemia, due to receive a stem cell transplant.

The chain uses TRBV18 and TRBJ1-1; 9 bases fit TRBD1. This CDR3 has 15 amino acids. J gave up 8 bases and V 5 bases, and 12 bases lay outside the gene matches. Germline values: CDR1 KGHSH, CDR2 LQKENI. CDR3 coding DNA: TGTGCCAGCTCAGATACAGGGGGCCCCCCGCAAGAAGCTTTCTTT. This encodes CASSDTGGPPQEAFF. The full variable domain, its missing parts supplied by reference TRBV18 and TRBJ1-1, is NAGVMQNPRHLVRRRGQEARLRCSPMKGHSHVYWYRQLPEEGLKFMVYLQKENIIDESGMPKERFSAEFPKEGPSILRIQQVVRGDSAAYFCASSDTGGPPQEAFFGQGTRLTVV.

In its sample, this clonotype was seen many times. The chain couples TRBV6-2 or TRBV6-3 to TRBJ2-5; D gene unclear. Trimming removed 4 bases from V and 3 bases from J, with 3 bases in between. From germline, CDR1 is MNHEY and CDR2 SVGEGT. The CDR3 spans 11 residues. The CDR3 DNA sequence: TGTGCCAGCAGTTGGAAAGAGACCCAGTACTTC. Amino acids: CASSWKETQYF.

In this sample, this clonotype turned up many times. The chain's CDR3 is CASSLPGGAYEQYF. CDR3 coding DNA: TGTGCCAGCAGCCTGCCGGGAGGCGCCTACGAGCAGTACTTC. The chain has TRBV13 and TRBJ2-7, with 7 bases identical to TRBD2. V lost 5 bases and J lost 2; bases outside the gene matches: 6. Germline values: CDR1 PRHDT, CDR2 FYEKMQ (reference sequence). CDR3 length: 14 amino acids.

The CDR3 nucleotides read TGTGCCAGCAGCTTAGCTCAGACTGGCCAAGAGACCCAGTACTTC. The encoded protein is CASSLAQTGQETQYF. This chain connects TRBV7-6 to TRBJ2-5; D uncertain. The V gene's germline CDR1 is SGHVS and CDR2 FNYEAQ. The V gene lost 0 bases and the J gene lost 1 base, with 9 bases spanning the gap. There are 15 residues in the CDR3.

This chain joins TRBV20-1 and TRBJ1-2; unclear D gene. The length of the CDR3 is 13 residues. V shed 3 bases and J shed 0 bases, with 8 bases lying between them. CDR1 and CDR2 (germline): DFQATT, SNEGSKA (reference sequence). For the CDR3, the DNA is TGCAGTGCTAGCCCCGGGACTAACTATGGCTACACCTTC. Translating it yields CSASPGTNYGYTF.

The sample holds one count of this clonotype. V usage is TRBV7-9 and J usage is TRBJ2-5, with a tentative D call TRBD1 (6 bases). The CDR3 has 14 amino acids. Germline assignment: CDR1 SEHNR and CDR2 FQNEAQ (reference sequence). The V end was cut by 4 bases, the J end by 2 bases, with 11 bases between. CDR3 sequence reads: CASSSDGQQETQYF. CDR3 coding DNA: TGTGCCAGCAGCTCCGACGGACAGCAAGAGACCCAGTACTTC.

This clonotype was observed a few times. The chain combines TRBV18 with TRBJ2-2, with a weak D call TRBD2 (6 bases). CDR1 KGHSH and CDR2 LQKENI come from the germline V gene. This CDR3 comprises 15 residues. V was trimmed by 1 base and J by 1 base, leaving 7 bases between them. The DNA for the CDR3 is TGTGCCAGCTCACCACAGGAGGGGAACACCGGGGAGCTGTTTTTT. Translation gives CASSPQEGNTGELFF.

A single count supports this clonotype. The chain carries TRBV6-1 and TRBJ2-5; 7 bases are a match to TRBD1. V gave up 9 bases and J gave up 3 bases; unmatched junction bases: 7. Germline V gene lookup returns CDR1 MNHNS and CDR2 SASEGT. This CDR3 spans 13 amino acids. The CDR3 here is CARGPTGEETQYF. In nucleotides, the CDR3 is TGTGCCAGGGGACCTACAGGGGAAGAGACCCAGTACTTC.

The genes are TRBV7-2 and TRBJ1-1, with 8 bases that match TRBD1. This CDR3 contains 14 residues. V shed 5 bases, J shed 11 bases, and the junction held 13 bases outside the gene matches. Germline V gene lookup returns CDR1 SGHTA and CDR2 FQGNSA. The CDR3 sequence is CASSPWAGTGVAFF. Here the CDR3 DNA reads TGTGCCAGCAGCCCCTGGGCGGGGACAGGAGTGGCTTTCTTT.

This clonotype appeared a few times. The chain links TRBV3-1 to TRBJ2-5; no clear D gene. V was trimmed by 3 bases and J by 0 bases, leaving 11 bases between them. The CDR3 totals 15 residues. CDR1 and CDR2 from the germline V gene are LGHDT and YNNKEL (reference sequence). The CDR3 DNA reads TGTGCCAGCAGCCATAGTCTGGGGTACCAAGAGACCCAGTACTTC. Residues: CASSHSLGYQETQYF.

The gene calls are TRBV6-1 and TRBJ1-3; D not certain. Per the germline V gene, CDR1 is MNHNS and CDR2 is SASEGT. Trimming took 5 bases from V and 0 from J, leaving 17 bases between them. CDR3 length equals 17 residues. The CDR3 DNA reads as TGTGCCAGCAGTCTAGGTGCCGGACGGGGCTCTGGAAACACCATATATTTT. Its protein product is CASSLGAGRGSGNTIYF.

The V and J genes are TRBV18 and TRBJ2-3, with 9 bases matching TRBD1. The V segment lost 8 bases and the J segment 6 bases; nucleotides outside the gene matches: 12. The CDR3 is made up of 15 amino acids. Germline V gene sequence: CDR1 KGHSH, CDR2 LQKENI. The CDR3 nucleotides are TGTGCCAGCGCCGGACCGGGACAGGGTTTGGATACGCAGTATTTT. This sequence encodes CASAGPGQGLDTQYF.

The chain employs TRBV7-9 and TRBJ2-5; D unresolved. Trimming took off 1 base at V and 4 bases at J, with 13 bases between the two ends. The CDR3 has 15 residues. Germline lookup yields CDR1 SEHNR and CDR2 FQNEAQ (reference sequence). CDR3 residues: CASSLVGGSAETQYF. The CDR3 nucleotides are TGTGCCAGCAGCTTAGTGGGCGGTTCAGCAGAGACCCAGTACTTC.

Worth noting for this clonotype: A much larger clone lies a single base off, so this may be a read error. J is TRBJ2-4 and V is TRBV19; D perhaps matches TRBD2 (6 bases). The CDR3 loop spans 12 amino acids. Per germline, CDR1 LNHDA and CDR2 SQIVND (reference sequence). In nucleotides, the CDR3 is TGTGCCAGTGGGCGGGGAGGAAACATTCTGTACTTC. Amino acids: CASGRGGNILYF. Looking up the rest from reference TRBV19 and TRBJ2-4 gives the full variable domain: DGGITQSPKYLFRKEGQNVTLSCEQNLNHDAMYWYRQDPGQGLRLIYYSQIVNDFQKGDIAEGYSVSREKKESFPLTVTSAQKNPTAFYLCASGRGGNILYFGAGTRLSVL.

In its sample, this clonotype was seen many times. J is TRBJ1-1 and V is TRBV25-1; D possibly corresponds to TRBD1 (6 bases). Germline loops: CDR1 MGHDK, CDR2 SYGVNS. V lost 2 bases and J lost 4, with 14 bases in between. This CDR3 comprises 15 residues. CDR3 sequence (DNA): TGTGCCAGCAGTGAAAGGGGCAGGGGAATCACTGAAGCTTTCTTT. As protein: CASSERGRGITEAFF.

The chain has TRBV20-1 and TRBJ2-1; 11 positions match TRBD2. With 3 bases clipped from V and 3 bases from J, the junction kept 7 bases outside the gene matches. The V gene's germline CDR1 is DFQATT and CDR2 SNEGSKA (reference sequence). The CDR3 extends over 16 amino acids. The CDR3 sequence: CSARPSGRIIYNEQFF. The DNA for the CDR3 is TGCAGTGCTAGGCCTAGCGGGAGGATTATCTACAATGAGCAGTTCTTC.

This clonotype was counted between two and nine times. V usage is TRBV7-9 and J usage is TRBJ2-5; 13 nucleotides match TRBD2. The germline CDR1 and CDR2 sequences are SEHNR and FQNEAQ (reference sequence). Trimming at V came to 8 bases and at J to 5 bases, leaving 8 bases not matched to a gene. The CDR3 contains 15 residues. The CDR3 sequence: CASCRTSGSPETQYF. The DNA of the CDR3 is TGTGCCAGCTGCAGGACTAGCGGGAGTCCCGAGACCCAGTACTTC.

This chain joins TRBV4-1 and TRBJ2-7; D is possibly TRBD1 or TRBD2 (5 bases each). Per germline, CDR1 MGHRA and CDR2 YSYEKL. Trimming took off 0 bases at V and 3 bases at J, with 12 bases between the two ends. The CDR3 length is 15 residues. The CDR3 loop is CASSQERDGHYEQYF. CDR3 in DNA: TGCGCCAGCAGCCAAGAACGGGACGGGCACTACGAGCAGTACTTC.

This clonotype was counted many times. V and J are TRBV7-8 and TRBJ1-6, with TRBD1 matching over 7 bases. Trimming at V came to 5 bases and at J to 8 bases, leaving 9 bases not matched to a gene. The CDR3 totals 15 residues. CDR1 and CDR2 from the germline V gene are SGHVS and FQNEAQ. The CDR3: CASSATGIGDSPLHF. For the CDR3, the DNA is TGTGCCAGCAGCGCGACAGGGATAGGAGATTCACCCCTCCACTTT.

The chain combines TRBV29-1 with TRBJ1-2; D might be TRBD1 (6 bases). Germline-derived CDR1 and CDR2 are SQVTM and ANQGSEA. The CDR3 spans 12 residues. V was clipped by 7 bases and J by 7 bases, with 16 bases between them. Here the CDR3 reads CSAEQGTSGYTF. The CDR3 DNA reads TGCAGCGCCGAACAGGGTACCTCTGGCTACACCTTC. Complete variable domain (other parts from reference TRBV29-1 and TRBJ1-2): SAVISQKPSRDICQRGTSLTIQCQVDSQVTMMFWYRQQPGQSLTLIATANQGSEATYESGFVIDKFPISRPNLTFSTLTVSNMSPEDSSIYLCSAEQGTSGYTFGSGTRLTVV.

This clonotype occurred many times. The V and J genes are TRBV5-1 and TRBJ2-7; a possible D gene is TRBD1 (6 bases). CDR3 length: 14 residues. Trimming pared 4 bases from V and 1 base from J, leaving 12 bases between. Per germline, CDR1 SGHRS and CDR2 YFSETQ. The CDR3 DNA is TGCGCCAGCAGCCAGGGGACGGGTTCCTACGAGCAGTACTTC. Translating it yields CASSQGTGSYEQYF.

Written as DNA, the CDR3 is TGCGCCAGCAGCTCGACAGGGAACGGGCCCTACGAGCAGTACTTC. This translates into CASSSTGNGPYEQYF. This chain links TRBV5-1 with TRBJ2-7, with 7 bases identical to TRBD1. The CDR3 sequence is 15 residues long. Trimming took 3 bases from V and 2 from J; bases not matched to a gene: 8. Germline-derived CDR1 and CDR2 are SGHRS and YFSETQ. The full variable domain, with the rest looked up from reference TRBV5-1 and TRBJ2-7, is KAGVTQTPRYLIKTRGQQVTLSCSPISGHRSVSWYQQTPGQGLQFLFEYFSETQRNKGNFPGRFSGRQFSNSRSEMNVSTLELGDSALYLCASSSTGNGPYEQYFGPGTRLTVT.

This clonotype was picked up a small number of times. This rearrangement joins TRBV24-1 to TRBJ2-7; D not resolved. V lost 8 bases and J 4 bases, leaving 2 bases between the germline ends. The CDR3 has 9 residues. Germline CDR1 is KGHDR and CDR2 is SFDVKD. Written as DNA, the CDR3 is TGTGCCACCATTTACGAGCAGTACTTC. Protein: CATIYEQYF.

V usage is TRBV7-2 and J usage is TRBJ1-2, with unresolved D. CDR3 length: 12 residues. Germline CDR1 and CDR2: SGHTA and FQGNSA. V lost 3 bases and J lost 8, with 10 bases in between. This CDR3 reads CASSLEYVGYTF. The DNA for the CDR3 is TGTGCCAGCAGCTTGGAGTATGTCGGCTACACCTTC.

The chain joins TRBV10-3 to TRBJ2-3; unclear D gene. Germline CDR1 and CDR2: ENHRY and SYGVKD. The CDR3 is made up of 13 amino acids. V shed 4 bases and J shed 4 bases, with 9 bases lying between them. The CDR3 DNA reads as TGTGCCATCAGTGTAGAGGCGGCAGATACGCAGTATTTT. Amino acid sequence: CAISVEAADTQYF.

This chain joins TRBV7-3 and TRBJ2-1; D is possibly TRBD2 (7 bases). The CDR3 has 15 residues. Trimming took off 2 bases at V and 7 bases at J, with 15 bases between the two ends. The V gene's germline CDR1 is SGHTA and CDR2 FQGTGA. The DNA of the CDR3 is TGTGCCAGCAGCTTAGAAACGGGGGGCCGGAATGAGCAGTTCTTC. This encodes CASSLETGGRNEQFF.